The 8 T cell receptor beta chains reported below all come from one sample, sequenced in a study of beta chain features in type 1 diabetes. Points from the study as a whole: Moderately but significantly shorter TCRB CDR3s were found in Type 1 diabetes patients in all four CD4+ subsets.

These receptors' antigens are unknown. Expressed TCRB transcripts were sequenced after all isolated RNA was converted to cDNA. Sequenced by immunoSEQ multiplex PCR; TCRdb stores in-frame clones only, minus some. The sample has 100,000 to 150,000 clones; roughly 10% are singletons. The sequencing sample was made of central memory CD4+ T cells from blood. The receptors were gathered from a young man with type 1 diabetes.

This clone turned up a few times. The CDR3: CASSLSADSGELFF. In DNA, the CDR3 is TGCGCCAGCAGCTTGTCGGCGGACTCCGGGGAGCTGTTTTTT. The genes are TRBV5-1 and TRBJ2-2; tentative D call: TRBD2 (5 bases). The V end lost 1 base, the J end lost 6 bases, and 10 bases lay between the germline ends. The germline CDR1 and CDR2 sequences are SGHRS and YFSETQ. The CDR3 contains 14 residues.

This clone was observed a handful of times. The rearrangement joins TRBV28 to TRBJ1-2; TRBD1 matches 11 bases. This CDR3 is 15 amino acids long. The V segment lost 6 bases and the J segment 7 bases; nucleotides outside the gene matches: 10. Germline V gene sequence: CDR1 MDHEN, CDR2 SYDVKM. CDR3 region: CASSSGTGGQIGYTF. The CDR3 coding sequence is TGTGCCAGCAGCTCCGGGACAGGGGGTCAAATTGGCTACACCTTC.

The chain has TRBV4-3 and TRBJ2-5, with 7 bases matching TRBD1. V was clipped by 4 bases and J by 3 bases; unmatched bases: 8. Germline V gene sequence: CDR1 LGHNA, CDR2 YSLEER. This CDR3 spans 15 amino acids. Here the CDR3 reads CASSRSSQGEETQYF. The CDR3 coding sequence is TGCGCCAGCAGCCGATCGAGCCAGGGGGAAGAGACCCAGTACTTC.

The chain combines TRBV9 with TRBJ2-5, with 8 nucleotides matching TRBD2. This CDR3 has 14 residues. The J segment lost 4 bases and the V segment lost 2 bases, leaving 4 bases of the junction unmatched. Germline CDR1 reads SGDLS; CDR2 reads YYNGEE. The CDR3, as DNA: TGTGCCAGCAGCGTCGGGGGGGGCGTAGAGACCCAGTACTTC. Amino acids: CASSVGGGVETQYF. The full variable domain, with the rest looked up from reference TRBV9 and TRBJ2-5, is DSGVTQTPKHLITATGQRVTLRCSPRSGDLSVYWYQQSLDQGLQFLIQYYNGEERAKGNILERFSAQQFPDLHSELNLSSLELGDSALYFCASSVGGGVETQYFGPGTRLLVL.

The chain has TRBV5-1 and TRBJ1-2; D possibly corresponds to TRBD1 (6 bases). Germline V gene lookup returns CDR1 SGHRS and CDR2 YFSETQ. The CDR3 has 14 residues. V was cut by 0 bases and J by 4 bases, with 10 bases left in between. In DNA, the CDR3 is TGCGCCAGCAGCTTGGATGGGGGCGGCTATGGCTACACCTTC. It specifies CASSLDGGGYGYTF.

This clone has at least ten counts. The rearrangement joins TRBV7-3 to TRBJ1-2, with D possibly TRBD1 on 5 matching bases. The V gene lost 5 bases and the J gene lost 6 bases, with 16 bases spanning the gap. Per germline, CDR1 SGHTA and CDR2 FQGTGA. The CDR3 is made up of 14 amino acids. DNA of the CDR3: TGTGCCAGCAGCCCCACGGCGGGGGGAAATGGCTACACCTTC. It translates to CASSPTAGGNGYTF.

The gene calls are TRBV18 and TRBJ2-5, with TRBD1 identical over 12 bases. Germline V gene lookup returns CDR1 KGHSH and CDR2 LQKENI. With V trimmed by 3 bases and J by 0 bases, 2 bases remained unmatched. CDR3 length: 16 amino acids. CDR3 in DNA: TGTGCCAGCTCACCGGGACAGGGGGCGAACCAAGAGACCCAGTACTTC. Its translation is CASSPGQGANQETQYF.

The chain uses TRBV5-6 and TRBJ2-2; 14 bases are a match to TRBD2. The CDR3 spans 19 residues. The junction had 10 bases not matched to a gene; V was cut back by 3 bases and J by 3 bases. Germline V gives CDR1 SGHDT, CDR2 YYEEEE. The CDR3, as DNA: TGTGCCAGCAGCTACTGGGGACTAGCGGGGGCCGATGACACCGGGGAGCTGTTTTTT. Its translation is CASSYWGLAGADDTGELFF. Supplemented by reference TRBV5-6 and TRBJ2-2, the full variable domain reads DAGVTQSPTHLIKTRGQQVTLRCSPKSGHDTVSWYQQALGQGPQFIFQYYEEEERQRGNFPDRFSGHQFPNYSSELNVNALLLGDSALYLCASSYWGLAGADDTGELFFGEGSRLTVL.